The entry below gives a single T cell receptor beta chain sequence along with its context. Its antigen is unknown. Sequencing used immunoSEQ multiplex PCR; TCRdb keeps in-frame clones, though not all of them. The repertoire holds approximately 75,000 clones, with roughly 89% as singletons. This sample was included in a study of graft-versus-host responses after intestinal transplantation. Across the whole study: Transplant recipients had multivisceral, liver-intestinal, or isolated intestinal grafts. Tacrolimus plus steroids were given to all recipients for roughly 3 years, preceded by anti-thymocyte globulin induction.

Germline CDR1 and CDR2: LNHDA and SQIVND (reference sequence). The CDR3 loop spans 14 amino acids. The V gene end was trimmed by 9 bases and the J gene end by 7 bases; junction bases not matched to a gene: 12. Findings and limits, study-wide: Researchers found GvH clones in recipient marrow, and some showed up first in ileum or blood. Individuals who had graft-donor T cell macrochimerism had allografts that showed high graft-versus-host to host-versus-graft clonal ratios.

The receptor was derived from a human donor who was the organ donor for an intestinal transplant. Sample: unstimulated CD8+ T cells sorted from spleen or lymph node cells, taken before transplant. V is TRBV19 and J is TRBJ1-5, with 7 bases lining up with TRBD1. The CDR3, as DNA: TGTGCCAGCCACCCAGGACAGGATAGACAGCCCCAGCATTTT. It is translated as CASHPGQDRQPQHF. Drawing the rest from reference TRBV19 and TRBJ1-5, the complete variable domain is DGGITQSPKYLFRKEGQNVTLSCEQNLNHDAMYWYRQDPGQGLRLIYYSQIVNDFQKGDIAEGYSVSREKKESFPLTVTSAQKNPTAFYLCASHPGQDRQPQHFGDGTRLSIL.